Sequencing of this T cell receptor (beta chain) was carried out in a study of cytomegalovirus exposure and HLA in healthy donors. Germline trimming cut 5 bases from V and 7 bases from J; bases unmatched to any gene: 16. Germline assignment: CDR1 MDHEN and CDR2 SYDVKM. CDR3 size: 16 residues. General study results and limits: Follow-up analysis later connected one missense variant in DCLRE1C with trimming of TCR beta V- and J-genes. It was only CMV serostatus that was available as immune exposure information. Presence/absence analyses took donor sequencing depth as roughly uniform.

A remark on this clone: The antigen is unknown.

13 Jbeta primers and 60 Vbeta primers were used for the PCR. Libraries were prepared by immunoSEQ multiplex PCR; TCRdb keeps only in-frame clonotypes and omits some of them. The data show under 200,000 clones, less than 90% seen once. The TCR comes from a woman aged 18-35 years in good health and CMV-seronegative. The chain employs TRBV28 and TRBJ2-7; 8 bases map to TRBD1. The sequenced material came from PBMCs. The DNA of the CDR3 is TGTGCCAGCAGTACGCGGGACAGGACTCCACCTGTTGAGCAGTACTTC. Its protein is CASSTRDRTPPVEQYF.